These T cell receptor beta chains were read from a single sample in a study of blood T cell repertoires in COVID-19. Repertoires were generated with immunoSEQ multiplex PCR, while TCRdb's copy carries only in-frame clones and drops some. The table has some 55,000 clones, roughly nine tenths seen once. Sequencing was performed on peripheral blood. The receptors shown here come from a human donor in a cohort sampled during active COVID-19. Both conserved end residues are part of each CDR3. Part of the rows lack a size; the others show once, few, many or a class for expanded clones.

TRBV18	TRBJ1-1	.	CASSTQGAEAFF
TRBV5-6	TRBJ2-2	.	CASSFPGLVATGELFF
TRBV6-1	TRBJ2-1	.	CASSEPFGVLGNEQFF
TRBV6-2/TRBV6-3	TRBJ1-2	.	CASSTSLPGRSYGYTF
TRBV12-3/TRBV12-4	TRBJ1-2	.	CASSRTVNYGYTF
TRBV19	TRBJ2-4	.	CASSAGDRSIAIQYF
TRBV3-1/TRBV3-2	TRBJ2-1	.	CASSQEEFWRGRGNEQFF
TRBV5-1	TRBJ1-3	.	CASSPGQSSGNTIYF
TRBV14	TRBJ2-6	.	CASSPVGAGAGANVLTF
TRBV5-6	TRBJ2-7	.	CASSPLPGPSYEQYF
TRBV19	TRBJ1-3	.	CASTQTGTRTGNTIYF
TRBV7-9	TRBJ1-2	few	CASSSTGGVDGYTF
TRBV20-1	TRBJ2-1	.	CSASRDTGQFF
TRBV7-9	TRBJ1-1	.	CASSPEGSEAFF
TRBV10-3	TRBJ1-1	.	CAISESGPGVTEAFF
TRBV6-1	TRBJ2-5	.	CASSDLAGGQETQYF
TRBV19	TRBJ1-1	.	CASSPDRGPVNTEAFF
TRBV2	TRBJ1-1	.	CASSMAGKNTEAFF
TRBV4-3	TRBJ2-3	.	CASSQGTSGGTDTQYF
TRBV5-1	TRBJ2-1	.	CASRIGTVSDEQFF
TRBV3-1/TRBV3-2	TRBJ2-5	.	CASRPQGSGSWETQYF
TRBV7-2	TRBJ2-2	.	CASSSQGAGNTGELFF
TRBV27	TRBJ1-6	.	CASKRGQGGVPLHF
TRBV9	TRBJ2-2	.	CASSVATRGTGELFF